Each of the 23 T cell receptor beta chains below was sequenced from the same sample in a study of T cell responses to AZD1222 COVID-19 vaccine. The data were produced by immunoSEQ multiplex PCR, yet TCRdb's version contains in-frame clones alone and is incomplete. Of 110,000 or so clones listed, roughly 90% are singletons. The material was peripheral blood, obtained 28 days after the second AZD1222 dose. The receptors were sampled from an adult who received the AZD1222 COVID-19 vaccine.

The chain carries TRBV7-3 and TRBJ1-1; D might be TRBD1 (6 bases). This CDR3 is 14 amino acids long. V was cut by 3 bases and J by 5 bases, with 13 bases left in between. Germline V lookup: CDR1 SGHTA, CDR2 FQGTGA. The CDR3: CASSLEGGITEAFF. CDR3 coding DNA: TGTGCCAGCAGCTTGGAAGGGGGTATTACTGAAGCTTTCTTT.

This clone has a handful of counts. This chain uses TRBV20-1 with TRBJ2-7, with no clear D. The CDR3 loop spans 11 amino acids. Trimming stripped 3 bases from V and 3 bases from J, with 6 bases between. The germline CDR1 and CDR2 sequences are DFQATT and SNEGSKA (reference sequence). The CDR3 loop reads CSASFDYEQYF. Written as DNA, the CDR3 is TGCAGTGCTAGCTTCGACTACGAGCAGTACTTC.

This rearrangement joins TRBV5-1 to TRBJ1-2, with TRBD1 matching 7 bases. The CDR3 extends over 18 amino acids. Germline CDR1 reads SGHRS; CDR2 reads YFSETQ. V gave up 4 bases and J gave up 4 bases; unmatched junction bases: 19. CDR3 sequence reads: CASSVSWAQGERIYGYTF. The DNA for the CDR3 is TGCGCCAGCAGCGTGTCGTGGGCCCAGGGGGAGCGTATCTATGGCTACACCTTC. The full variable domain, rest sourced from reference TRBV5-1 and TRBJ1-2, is KAGVTQTPRYLIKTRGQQVTLSCSPISGHRSVSWYQQTPGQGLQFLFEYFSETQRNKGNFPGRFSGRQFSNSRSEMNVSTLELGDSALYLCASSVSWAQGERIYGYTFGSGTRLTVV.

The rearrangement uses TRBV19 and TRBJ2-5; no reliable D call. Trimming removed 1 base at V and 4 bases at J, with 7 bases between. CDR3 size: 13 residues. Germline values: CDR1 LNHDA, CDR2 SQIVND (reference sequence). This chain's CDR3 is CASSIGRAETQYF. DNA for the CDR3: TGTGCCAGTAGTATAGGCAGAGCAGAGACCCAGTACTTC.

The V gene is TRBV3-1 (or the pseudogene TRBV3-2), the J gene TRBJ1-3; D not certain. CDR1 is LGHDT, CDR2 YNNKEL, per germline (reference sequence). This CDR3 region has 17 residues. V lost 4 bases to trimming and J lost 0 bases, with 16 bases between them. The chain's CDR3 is CASSRGSDFYSGNTIYF. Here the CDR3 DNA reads TGTGCCAGCAGCCGTGGCTCGGACTTTTACTCTGGAAACACCATATATTTT.

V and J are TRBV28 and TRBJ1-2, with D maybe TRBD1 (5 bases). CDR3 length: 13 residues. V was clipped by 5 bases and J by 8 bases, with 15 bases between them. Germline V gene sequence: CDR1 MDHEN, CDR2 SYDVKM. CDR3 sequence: CASSPRRGSGYTF. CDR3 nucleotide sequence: TGTGCCAGCAGTCCCCGGAGGGGAAGCGGCTACACCTTC.

The CDR3 sequence is CASSPEGTGNSPLHF. Here the CDR3 DNA reads TGTGCCAGCAGCCCGGAAGGGACGGGAAATTCACCCCTCCACTTT. The V call is TRBV5-4, the J call TRBJ1-6; tentatively, D is TRBD1 (5 bases). The CDR3 totals 15 residues. V gave up 4 bases and J gave up 7 bases, with 15 bases separating them. The V gene's germline CDR1 is SGHNT and CDR2 YYREEE (reference sequence).

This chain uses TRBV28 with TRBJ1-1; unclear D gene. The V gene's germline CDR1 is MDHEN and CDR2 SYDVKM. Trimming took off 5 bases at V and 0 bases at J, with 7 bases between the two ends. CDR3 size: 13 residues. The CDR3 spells CASSAWMNTEAFF. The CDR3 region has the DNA TGTGCCAGCAGTGCATGGATGAACACTGAAGCTTTCTTT.

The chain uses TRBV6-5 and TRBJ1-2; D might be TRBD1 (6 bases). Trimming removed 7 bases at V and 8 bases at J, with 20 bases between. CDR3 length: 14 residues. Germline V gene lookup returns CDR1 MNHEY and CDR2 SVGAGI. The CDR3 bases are TGTGCCAGCATTCAGGAGGGCAGGGGTCCCGGCTACACCTTC. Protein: CASIQEGRGPGYTF.

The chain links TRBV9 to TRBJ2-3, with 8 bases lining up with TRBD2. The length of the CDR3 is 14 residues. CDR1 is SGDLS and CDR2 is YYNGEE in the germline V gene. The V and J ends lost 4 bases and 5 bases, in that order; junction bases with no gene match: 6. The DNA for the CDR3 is TGTGCCAGCAGCATTAGCGGGGAGATAGATACGCAGTATTTT. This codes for CASSISGEIDTQYF.

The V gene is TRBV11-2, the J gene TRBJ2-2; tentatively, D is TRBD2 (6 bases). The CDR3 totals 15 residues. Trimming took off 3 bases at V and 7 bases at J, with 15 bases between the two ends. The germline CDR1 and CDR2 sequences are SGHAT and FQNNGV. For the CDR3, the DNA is TGTGCCAGCAGCTTTAATCGACTAGTCGGCGGGGAGCTGTTTTTT. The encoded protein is CASSFNRLVGGELFF.

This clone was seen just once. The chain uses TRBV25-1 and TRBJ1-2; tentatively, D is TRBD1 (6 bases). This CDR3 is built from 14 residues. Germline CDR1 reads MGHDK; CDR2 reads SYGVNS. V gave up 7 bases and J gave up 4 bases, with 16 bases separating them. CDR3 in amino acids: CASTPAGVTYGYTF. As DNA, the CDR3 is TGTGCCAGCACCCCGGCAGGGGTTACCTATGGCTACACCTTC.

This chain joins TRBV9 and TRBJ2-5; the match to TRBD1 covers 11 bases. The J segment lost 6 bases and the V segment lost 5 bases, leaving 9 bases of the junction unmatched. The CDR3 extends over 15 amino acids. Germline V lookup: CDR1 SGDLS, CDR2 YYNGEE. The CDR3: CASSAGQGDRQTQYF. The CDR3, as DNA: TGTGCCAGCAGTGCGGGACAGGGGGATCGACAGACCCAGTACTTC.

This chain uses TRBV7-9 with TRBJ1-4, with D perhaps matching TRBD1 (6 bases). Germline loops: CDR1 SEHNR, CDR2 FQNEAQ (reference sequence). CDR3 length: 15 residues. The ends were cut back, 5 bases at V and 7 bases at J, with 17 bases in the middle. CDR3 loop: CASSPRLRGFEKLFF. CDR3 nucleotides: TGTGCCAGCAGCCCCCGATTGAGGGGGTTTGAAAAACTGTTTTTT.

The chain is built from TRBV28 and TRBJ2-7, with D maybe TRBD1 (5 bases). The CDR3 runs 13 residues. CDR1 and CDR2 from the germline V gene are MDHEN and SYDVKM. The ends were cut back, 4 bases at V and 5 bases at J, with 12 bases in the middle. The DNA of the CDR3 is TGTGCCAGCAGTTCTGACAGCCCTAACGAGCAGTACTTC. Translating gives CASSSDSPNEQYF.

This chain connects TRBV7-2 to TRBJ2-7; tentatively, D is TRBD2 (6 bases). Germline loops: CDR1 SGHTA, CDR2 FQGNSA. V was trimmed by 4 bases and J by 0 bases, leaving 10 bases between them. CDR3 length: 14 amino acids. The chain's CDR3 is CASSSSGGSYEQYF. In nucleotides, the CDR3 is TGTGCCAGCAGCTCCTCCGGGGGCTCCTACGAGCAGTACTTC.

The CDR3 spells CASSPGQGNTEAFF. DNA for the CDR3: TGTGCCAGCAGCCCGGGACAGGGGAACACTGAAGCTTTCTTT. The chain employs TRBV5-5 and TRBJ1-1, with 9 bases aligning to TRBD1. Trimming cost V 4 bases and J 1 base; bases outside gene matches: 2. Germline values: CDR1 SGHKS, CDR2 YYEKEE (reference sequence). The CDR3 totals 14 residues.

The CDR3 sequence: CATGQDIYNEQFF. The CDR3 DNA is TGTGCTACGGGACAGGACATCTACAATGAGCAGTTCTTC. The chain recombines TRBV12-5 with TRBJ2-1; 8 bases align to TRBD1. V lost 10 bases, J lost 3 bases, and 5 bases stayed unmatched. The CDR3 totals 13 residues. In germline, CDR1 is LGHNT, CDR2 FRNRAP.

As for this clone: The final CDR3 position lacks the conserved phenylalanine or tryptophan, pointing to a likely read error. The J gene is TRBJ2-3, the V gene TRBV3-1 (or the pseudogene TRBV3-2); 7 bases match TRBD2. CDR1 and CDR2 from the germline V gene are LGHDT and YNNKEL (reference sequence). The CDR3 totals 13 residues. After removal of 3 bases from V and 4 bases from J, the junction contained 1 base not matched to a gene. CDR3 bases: TGTGCCAGCAGCCATCGGGGGGCAGATACGCAGTATTCT. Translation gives CASSHRGADTQYS.

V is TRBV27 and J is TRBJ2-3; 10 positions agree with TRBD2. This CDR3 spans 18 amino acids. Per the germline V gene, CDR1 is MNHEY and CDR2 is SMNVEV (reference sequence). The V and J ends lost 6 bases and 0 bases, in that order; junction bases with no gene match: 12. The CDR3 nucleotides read TGTGCCAGCAGGGGCAAGGGACTAGCGATCACTAGCACAGATACGCAGTATTTT. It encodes CASRGKGLAITSTDTQYF.

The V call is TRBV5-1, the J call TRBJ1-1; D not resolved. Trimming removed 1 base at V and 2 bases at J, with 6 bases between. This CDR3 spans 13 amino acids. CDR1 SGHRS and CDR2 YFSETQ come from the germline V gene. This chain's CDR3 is CASSLNTNTEAFF. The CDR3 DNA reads TGCGCCAGCAGCTTGAATACCAACACTGAAGCTTTCTTT.

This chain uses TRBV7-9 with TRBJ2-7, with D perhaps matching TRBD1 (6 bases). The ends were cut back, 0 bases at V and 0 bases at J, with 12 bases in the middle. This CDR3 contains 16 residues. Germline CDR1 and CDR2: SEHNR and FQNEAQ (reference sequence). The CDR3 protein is CASSLAPGHSSYEQYF. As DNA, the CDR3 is TGTGCCAGCAGCTTAGCTCCGGGACATAGCTCCTACGAGCAGTACTTC.

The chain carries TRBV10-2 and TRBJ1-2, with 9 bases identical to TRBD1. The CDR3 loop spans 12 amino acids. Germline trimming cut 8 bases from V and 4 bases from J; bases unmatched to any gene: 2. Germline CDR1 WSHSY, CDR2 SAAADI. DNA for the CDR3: TGCGCCAGCGGGGACAGGGTCTATGGCTACACCTTC. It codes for CASGDRVYGYTF.